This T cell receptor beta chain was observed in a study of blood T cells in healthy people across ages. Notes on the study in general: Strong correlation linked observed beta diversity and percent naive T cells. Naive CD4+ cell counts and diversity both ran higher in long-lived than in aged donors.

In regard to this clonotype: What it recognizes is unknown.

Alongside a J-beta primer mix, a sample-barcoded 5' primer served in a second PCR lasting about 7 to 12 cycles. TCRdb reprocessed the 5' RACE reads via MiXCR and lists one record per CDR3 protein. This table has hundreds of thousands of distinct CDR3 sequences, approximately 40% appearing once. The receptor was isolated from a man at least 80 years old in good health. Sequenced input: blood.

DNA for the CDR3: TGCGCCAGCAGCACCGGGGGGACTAGCGCCTCCTACGAGCAGTACTTC. As protein: CASSTGGTSASYEQYF. The chain couples TRBV5-1 to TRBJ2-7; 10 nucleotides agree with TRBD2. Trimming took 4 bases from V and 0 from J; bases not matched to a gene: 7. CDR1 is SGHRS, CDR2 YFSETQ, per germline. The CDR3 is 16 residues long.